The present T cell receptor (beta chain) was sequenced within a study of T cell responses to AZD1222 COVID-19 vaccine. The method was immunoSEQ multiplex PCR; TCRdb's version includes in-frame clones alone and lacks a portion of them. The sample holds around 130,000 clones, about 86% seen once. Per the germline V gene, CDR1 is MDHEN and CDR2 is SYDVKM. J lost 3 bases, V lost 6 bases, and 10 bases had no gene match. The CDR3 loop spans 15 amino acids. This receptor was identified in an adult who received the AZD1222 COVID-19 vaccine. This rearrangement joins TRBV28 to TRBJ1-1, with TRBD1 identical over 7 bases. The material was peripheral blood, obtained 28 days after the second AZD1222 dose. The CDR3 spells CASSRQGGIYTEAFF. CDR3 DNA: TGTGCCAGCAGCCGACAGGGAGGTATTTACACTGAAGCTTTCTTT.